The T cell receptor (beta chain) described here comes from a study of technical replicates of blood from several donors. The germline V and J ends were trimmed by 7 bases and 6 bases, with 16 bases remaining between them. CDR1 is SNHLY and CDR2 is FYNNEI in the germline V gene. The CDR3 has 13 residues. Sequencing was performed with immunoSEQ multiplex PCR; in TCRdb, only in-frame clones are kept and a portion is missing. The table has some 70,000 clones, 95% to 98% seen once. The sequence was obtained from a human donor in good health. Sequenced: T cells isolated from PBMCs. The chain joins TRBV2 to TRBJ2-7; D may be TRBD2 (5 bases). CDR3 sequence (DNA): TGTGCCAGCATACGAGGGATACCCGGCGAGCAGTACTTC. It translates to CASIRGIPGEQYF.